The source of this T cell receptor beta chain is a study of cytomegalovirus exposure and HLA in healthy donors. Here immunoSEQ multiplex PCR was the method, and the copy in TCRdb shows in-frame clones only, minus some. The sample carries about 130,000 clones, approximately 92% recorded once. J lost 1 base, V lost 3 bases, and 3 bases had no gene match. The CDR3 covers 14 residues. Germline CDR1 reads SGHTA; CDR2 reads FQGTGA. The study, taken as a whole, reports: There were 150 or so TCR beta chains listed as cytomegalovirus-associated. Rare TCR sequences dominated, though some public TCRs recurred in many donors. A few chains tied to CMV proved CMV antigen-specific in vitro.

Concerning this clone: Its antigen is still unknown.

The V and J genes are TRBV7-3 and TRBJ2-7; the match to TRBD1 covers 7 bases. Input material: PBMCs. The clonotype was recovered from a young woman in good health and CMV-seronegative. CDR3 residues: CASSLTGFSYEQYF. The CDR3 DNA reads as TGTGCCAGCAGCTTGACAGGGTTTTCCTACGAGCAGTACTTC.